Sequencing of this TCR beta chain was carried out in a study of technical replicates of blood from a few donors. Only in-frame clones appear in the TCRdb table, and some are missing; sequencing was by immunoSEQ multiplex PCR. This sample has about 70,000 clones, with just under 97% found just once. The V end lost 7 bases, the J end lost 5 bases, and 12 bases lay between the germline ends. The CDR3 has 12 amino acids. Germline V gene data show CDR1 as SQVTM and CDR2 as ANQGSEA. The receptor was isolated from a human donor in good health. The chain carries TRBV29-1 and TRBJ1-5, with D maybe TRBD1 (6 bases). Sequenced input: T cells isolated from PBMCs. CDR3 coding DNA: TGCAGCGCCGGGGGGGCGGATCAGCCCCAGCATTTT. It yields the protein CSAGGADQPQHF.